The sequence of this T cell receptor (beta chain) was determined in a study of shared clonotypes between healthy human individuals (dated by TCRdb to the early 2020s). About the full investigation: Two women and three men aged 18 to 49 years were included in the cohort. Leukapheresis yielded between about 0.94 and 9.5 billion PBMCs per donor. Per donor, three plates each were used for CD4 naive and CD4 memory, two for CD8 naive, and one for CD8 memory. Blood TCR repertoires of roughly five healthy adults were deeply sequenced to estimate repertoire size and the extent of clonotype sharing between individuals. Different laboratories and diverse techniques were used to prepare libraries and sequence TCR repertoires, to increase sequencing depth and limit assay-specific biases.

The donors were healthy, HIV-negative adults with no recently reported acute infections or vaccinations. All donors were Caucasian adults living in Nashville, Tennessee, USA. CD4+ T cells were enriched by magnetic negative selection; naive cells were then positively selected on CD45RA, and the negative fraction formed the memory subset. Blood was collected by leukapheresis, and PBMCs were isolated by Ficoll-Histopaque density gradient centrifugation and then cryopreserved in liquid nitrogen vapor phase. Analytical flow cytometry was used to check the purity and quantity of every magnetically sorted T cell population. Each sorted fraction had its genomic DNA isolated and then quantified by UV absorbance on a Nanodrop 2000c. Using the deep immunoSEQ assay, multiplex PCR amplified TCR CDR3 regions from genomic DNA. For each cell subset, the extracted genomic DNA was distributed evenly across all wells of several immunoSEQ 96-well plates, and each plate served as one replicate. For sorted subsets, roughly 200 ng of genomic DNA, equivalent to around 30,000 T cell genomes, went into each replicate PCR. The purified libraries were quantified using a Qubit 3.0 fluorometer, sized with a Bioanalyzer 2100, and then quantified again using the KAPA Library Quantification kit. Every immunoSEQ 96-well plate was sequenced on a separate single-read 150-cycle Illumina NextSeq 550 flow cell. In the paper's pipeline: Because only junctional sequences without quality scores were contained in the immunoSEQ output, filtering matching that applied to full-length reads could not be performed. Sequences were annotated with PyIR, a Python wrapper for IgBLAST v1.9, using IMGT germline references to assign V/J genes and CDR3. Reads with weak V/J assignments (E-value above 1e-6), missing CDR3, stop codons, out-of-frame junctions, or ambiguous translated residues were removed. V3J clonotypes were defined as sequences sharing an identical inferred V gene, J gene, and CDR3 amino acid sequence. Percentage overlap between repertoires was computed as shared unique clonotypes divided by the size of the smaller repertoire. Richness of each repertoire was evaluated using RTK rarefaction, the Chao1 estimator, and Recon v2.1 estimates of unobserved clonotypes. Generation probabilities for all TCRbeta clonotypes obtained by the gDNA method from a handful of donors were computed using OLGA. TCRdb re-hosts the immuneACCESS table, in-frame sequences only. Its copies lack some clones; in the studies checked, an unresolved V gene accounts for under half of them, and the cause for the rest is not known. Clone size and the V and J calls come from that table; the DNA yielded D and trimming. The sample includes approximately 2.5 million clones, with roughly 92% observed a single time. The top ten constitute more than 0.12% of the sample.

Study-wide conclusions, independent of this receptor: Sharing across four donors was observed for approximately 4.6% of naive CD4, over 3% of naive CD8, 2.3% of memory CD4, and roughly 0.4% of memory CD8 clonotypes. Higher generation probabilities were observed for clonotypes shared by all four sorted-subset donors than for non-shared clonotypes. Because the study included only a small number of donors, the genetic and exposure-history diversity represented was limited. Estimated clonotype richness was generally larger for naive than for memory subsets. Even with the large sequencing depth, rarefaction of the sorted-subset datasets indicated that sequencing was incomplete. Sampling was limited to blood, and TCR repertoires in tissue likely differ from TCR repertoires in blood. Pairwise subsampling led to the expectation that sequencing depth would affect the degree of clonotype sharing among donors.

CDR1 is given as MNHNY and CDR2 as SVGAGI, both from the germline V gene (reference sequence). The CDR3 spans 15 residues, from the cysteine through the phenylalanine. The DNA shown is the 45-base CDR3, in frame from base 1. V loses 7 bases, J loses 0 bases, and the germline ends lie 16 bases apart. On this clone: Its target antigen remains unknown. Per-nucleotide qualities are absent, and no much larger clonotype sits a single base away.

Here the chain combines TRBV6-6 and TRBJ2-7, with TRBD1 perhaps the D gene, on 6 matching bases. The receptor was isolated from a young man in good health. Sequencing used naive CD4+ T cells sorted from blood. The cell subset or site label of this sample denotes: CD45RA+ positively selected. DNA sequence: TGTGCCAGCAAGTATCAGGGGTCTAGCTCCTACGAGCAGTACTTC. This codes for CASKYQGSSSYEQYF.